These 6 T cell receptor beta chains were all obtained from the same sample, sequenced in a study of shared clonotypes between healthy human individuals. Assay: immunoSEQ multiplex PCR; the TCRdb copy retains only in-frame clones and omits some. The table shows under 1,900,000 clones, with about 98.5% occurring only once. Sequenced material: naive CD4+ T cells sorted from blood. Subset here: CD45RA+ positively selected. All receptors come from a man under 40 in good health.

The rearrangement joins TRBV19 to TRBJ1-1; D ambiguous. CDR1 and CDR2 (germline): LNHDA, SQIVND (reference sequence). This CDR3 region has 15 residues. V gave up 1 base and J gave up 4 bases, with 13 bases separating them. The CDR3 loop is CASSIGPTFGTEAFF. CDR3 DNA sequence: TGTGCCAGTAGTATAGGTCCGACATTCGGCACTGAAGCTTTCTTT.

Concerning this clone: Within the sample, other DNA sequences also encode this same CDR3. The gene calls are TRBV5-4 and TRBJ1-5; 11 nucleotides align to TRBD1. This CDR3 has 15 residues. The ends lost 3 bases at V and 4 bases at J; junction bases unmatched: 3. From germline, CDR1 is SGHNT and CDR2 YYREEE (reference sequence). The CDR3 loop reads CASSSGTGGNQPQHF. DNA for the CDR3: TGTGCCAGCAGCTCCGGGACAGGGGGTAATCAGCCCCAGCATTTT.

This clone appeared a single time. This chain links TRBV6-1 with TRBJ2-3; D is possibly TRBD1 (6 bases). The CDR3 runs to 15 residues. V was pared by 2 bases and J by 2 bases, with 11 bases between. Germline lookup yields CDR1 MNHNS and CDR2 SASEGT. CDR3 amino acids: CASSEIEGVTDTQYF. The DNA for the CDR3 is TGTGCCAGCAGTGAAATTGAGGGGGTCACAGATACGCAGTATTTT.

The chain uses TRBV18 and TRBJ1-2; D remains ambiguous. V gave up 1 base and J gave up 0 bases, with 9 bases separating them. The CDR3 contains 15 residues. The germline V gene encodes CDR1 KGHSH and CDR2 LQKENI. The CDR3: CASSPLEAANYGYTF. The CDR3 nucleotides are TGTGCCAGCTCACCACTGGAGGCAGCTAACTATGGCTACACCTTC.

The genes are TRBV5-1 and TRBJ2-1, with 13 bases fitting TRBD2. Per germline, CDR1 SGHRS and CDR2 YFSETQ. There are 16 residues in the CDR3. After removal of 3 bases from V and 2 bases from J, the junction contained 2 bases not matched to a gene. Here the CDR3 DNA reads TGCGCCAGCAGCTGGGGACTAGCGGGAACCTACAATGAGCAGTTCTTC. It specifies CASSWGLAGTYNEQFF.

On this clone itself: This CDR3 is also generated by other DNA sequences in the sample. The J gene is TRBJ1-1, the V gene TRBV29-1, with D tentatively TRBD1 (5 bases). Germline CDR1 reads SQVTM; CDR2 reads ANQGSEA. The CDR3 has 13 residues. Trimming stripped 4 bases from V and 0 bases from J, with 9 bases between. Here the CDR3 reads CSVGGGMNTEAFF. The CDR3 coding sequence is TGCAGCGTTGGGGGCGGAATGAACACTGAAGCTTTCTTT.